This T cell receptor (beta chain) was documented in a study of T cell responses to AZD1222 COVID-19 vaccine. CDR3 size: 14 residues. CDR1 is SGHNT, CDR2 YENEEA, per germline. The junction had 8 bases not matched to a gene; V was cut back by 3 bases and J by 7 bases. The assay was immunoSEQ multiplex PCR, and TCRdb's table has in-frame clones only and misses some. The sample shows 150,000 or so clones, about 90% of them seen only once. The chain couples TRBV11-3 to TRBJ2-7; 8 bases are a match to TRBD2. The sample in question was peripheral blood, obtained on day 0 of AZD1222 vaccination. The clonotype originates from an adult in good health. The CDR3 sequence is CASSFGGVSREQYF. CDR3 nucleotide sequence: TGTGCCAGCAGCTTCGGGGGGGTGTCACGAGAGCAGTACTTC.